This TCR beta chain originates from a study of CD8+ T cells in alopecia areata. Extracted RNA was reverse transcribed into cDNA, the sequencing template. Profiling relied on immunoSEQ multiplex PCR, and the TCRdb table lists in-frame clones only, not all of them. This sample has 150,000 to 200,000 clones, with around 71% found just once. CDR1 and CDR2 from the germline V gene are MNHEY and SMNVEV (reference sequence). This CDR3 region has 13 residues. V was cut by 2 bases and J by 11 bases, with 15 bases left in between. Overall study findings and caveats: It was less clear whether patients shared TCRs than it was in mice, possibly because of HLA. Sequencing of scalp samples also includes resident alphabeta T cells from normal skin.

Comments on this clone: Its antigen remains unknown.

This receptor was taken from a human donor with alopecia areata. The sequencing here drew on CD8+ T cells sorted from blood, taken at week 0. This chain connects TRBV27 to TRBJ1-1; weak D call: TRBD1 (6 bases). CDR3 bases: TGTGCCAGCAGTTTAGTGACAGGCCGTGTGGCTTTCTTT. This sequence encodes CASSLVTGRVAFF.